This T cell receptor beta chain is drawn from a study of control samples from healthy donors and cancer patients. This clone was counted once. Assay used: immunoSEQ multiplex PCR; TCRdb lists only in-frame clones, some missing. The repertoire has roughly 58,000 clones, around 87% of them found once; the top ten carry 10% to 15%. The germline gives CDR1 LGHDT, CDR2 YNNKEL (reference sequence). Trimming took off 2 bases at V and 1 base at J, with 5 bases between the two ends. CDR3 size: 13 residues. The V call is TRBV3-1 (or the pseudogene TRBV3-2), the J call TRBJ1-1; no firm D call. The sequenced sample consisted of PBMCs. This sequence was found in a woman aged 60-75 years with lung cancer. In DNA form, the CDR3 reads TGTGCCAGCAGCCAATACGGGAACACTGAAGCTTTCTTT. Residues: CASSQYGNTEAFF.